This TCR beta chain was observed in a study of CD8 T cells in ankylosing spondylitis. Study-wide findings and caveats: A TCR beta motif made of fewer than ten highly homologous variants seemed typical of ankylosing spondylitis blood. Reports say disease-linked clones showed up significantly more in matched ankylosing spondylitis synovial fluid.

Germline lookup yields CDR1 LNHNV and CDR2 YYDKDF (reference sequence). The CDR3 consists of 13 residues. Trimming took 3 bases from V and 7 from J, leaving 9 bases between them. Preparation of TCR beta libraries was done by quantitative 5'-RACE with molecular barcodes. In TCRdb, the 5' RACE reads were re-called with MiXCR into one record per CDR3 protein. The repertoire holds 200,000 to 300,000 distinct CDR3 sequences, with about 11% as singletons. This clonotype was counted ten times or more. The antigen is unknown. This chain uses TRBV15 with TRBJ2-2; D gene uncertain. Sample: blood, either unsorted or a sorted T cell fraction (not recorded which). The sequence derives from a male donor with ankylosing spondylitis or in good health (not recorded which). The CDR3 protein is CATSSIRDGELFF. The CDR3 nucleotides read TGTGCCACCAGCAGTATTAGGGACGGGGAGCTGTTTTTT.